The present entry profiles one T cell receptor (beta chain) with its context. In its sample, this clonotype was seen a few times. Its antigen remains undetermined. The sample holds no much larger clone one base away, and base qualities are not on file. TCRdb shows the sequencer as Illumina HiSeq 1500. TCRdb applied fastp at Q25 and MiXCR to the public reads, then kept only in-frame beta chains. Under each unique CDR3 protein, matching rows form one entry showing the most common genes and DNA. This sample lists about 830,000 distinct CDR3 sequences; about 31% were detected once. The ten top clones hold roughly 12% of the sample. These data originate in a study of T cell repertoires in cytomegalovirus infection (dated by TCRdb to between 2018 and 2021). Notes on the research overall: Alongside well-studied HLA-B-restricted epitopes, the peptide stimulations were aimed at recently identified HLA-C-restricted CMV epitopes, whose presentation resists viral immunomodulation. The HLA type of each donor mattered for the analysis, because public TCR beta signatures pointed to carriage of CMV infection along with the matching HLA type.

The paper as a whole reports these results and caveats: Carriers of CMV infection plus the relevant HLA type were discriminated by the cumulative frequency of public TCR beta family members in the study cohort and in an independent roughly 340-donor cohort. The ex vivo response was dominated by HLA-C-restricted CMV-specific TCR beta clonotypes, and the single most frequent clonotype in two of eight donors was supplied by these HLA-C-restricted clonotypes.

What the treatment or condition label conveys for this sample: in vitro stimulation with specific CMV peptide epitopes to enrich CMV-specific T cells. As encoded in the germline V gene (reference sequence), CDR1 is SEHNR while CDR2 is FQNEAQ. The germline ends are 18 bases apart after V is trimmed by 8 bases and J by 7 bases. Including cysteine and phenylalanine, the CDR3 has 14 amino acids. Only CDR3 DNA remains: 42 bases, in frame from the first base. Sequencing used cultured CD8+ T cells from PBMCs, obtained from culture after CMV antigen stimulation. The sequence was collected from a human donor in good health (CMV status not recorded). Some clones in this sample may be carry-over from other donors' samples. The V gene is TRBV7-9 and the J gene is TRBJ2-1; the D element could tentatively be TRBD1 or TRBD2, as 5 bases agree for each. The DNA reads TGTGCCAGCTGGGTGGGACGGTCTGGAAATGAGCAGTTCTTC. Translated, this is CASWVGRSGNEQFF.